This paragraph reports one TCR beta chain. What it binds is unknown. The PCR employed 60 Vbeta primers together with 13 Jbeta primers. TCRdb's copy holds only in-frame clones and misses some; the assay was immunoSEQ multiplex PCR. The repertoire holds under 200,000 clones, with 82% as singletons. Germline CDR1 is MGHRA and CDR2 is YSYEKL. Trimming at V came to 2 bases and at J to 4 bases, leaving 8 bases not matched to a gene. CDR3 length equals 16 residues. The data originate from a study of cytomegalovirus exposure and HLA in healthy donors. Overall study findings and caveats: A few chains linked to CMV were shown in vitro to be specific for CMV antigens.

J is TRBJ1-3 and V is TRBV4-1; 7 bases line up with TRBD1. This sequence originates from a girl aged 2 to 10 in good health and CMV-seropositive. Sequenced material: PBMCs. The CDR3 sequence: CASSQPPGQRGNTIYF. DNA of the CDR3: TGCGCCAGCAGCCAACCTCCGGGACAGCGAGGAAACACCATATATTTT.